The T cell receptor (beta chain) described here comes from a study of Ad26.COV2.S vaccination and SARS-CoV-2 variants. Study as a whole: Dosing was one shot or two shots 56 days apart.

Treatment of the sample: around 19 received Ad26.COV2.S at low or high dose, single or two shots; about 5 received placebo; per-sample allocation not given. All samples were drawn on day 63, counting from the first vaccine or placebo injection. With respect to this clone: Its antigen is undetermined.

The junction had 8 bases not matched to a gene; V was cut back by 4 bases and J by 2 bases. Germline CDR1 reads SGHNT; CDR2 reads YYREEE (reference sequence). The CDR3 has 15 residues. Produced via immunoSEQ multiplex PCR; TCRdb's table is partial and in-frame only. The sample has roughly 380,000 clones; more than 75% are singletons. The study's findings and limits: Substantial breadth was reportedly displayed by spike-specific CD8+ and CD4+ T cell responses after vaccination. Comparable non-spike TCR breadth was observed in vaccine and placebo recipients.

The chain recombines TRBV5-4 with TRBJ1-2; 7 bases fit TRBD1. Sequences were derived from peripheral blood, sampled in a trial of Ad26.COV2.S vaccine versus placebo. The TCR was taken from a person between 18 and 60 years old who received the Ad26.COV2.S COVID-19 vaccine or a placebo. Here the CDR3 DNA reads TGTGCCAGCAGCCGGACAGGCCGCAGAAACTATGGCTACACCTTC. Its translation: CASSRTGRRNYGYTF. The full variable domain, in which reference TRBV5-4 and TRBJ1-2 provide the parts outside the CDR3, is ETGVTQSPTHLIKTRGQQVTLRCSSQSGHNTVSWYQQALGQGPQFIFQYYREEENGRGNFPPRFSGLQFPNYSSELNVNALELDDSALYLCASSRTGRRNYGYTFGSGTRLTVV.